This T cell receptor (beta chain) was identified in a study of cytomegalovirus exposure and HLA in healthy donors. This CDR3 spans 14 amino acids. V gave up 3 bases and J gave up 8 bases, with 13 bases separating them. From germline, CDR1 is SGHTA and CDR2 FQGNSA. In the PCR, 60 Vbeta and 13 Jbeta primers were used. Libraries were prepared by immunoSEQ multiplex PCR; TCRdb keeps only in-frame clonotypes and omits some of them. Reported are 100,000 to 150,000 clones; the ten largest clones contain approximately 3.8%. The receptor was isolated from a man younger than 35 in good health and CMV-seronegative. The chain has TRBV7-2 and TRBJ1-4, with D maybe TRBD1 (5 bases). The sequencing sample was made of PBMCs. The CDR3 region has the DNA TGTGCCAGCAGCTTTGGGGCCATCGGCGAAAAACTGTTTTTT. As protein: CASSFGAIGEKLFF.